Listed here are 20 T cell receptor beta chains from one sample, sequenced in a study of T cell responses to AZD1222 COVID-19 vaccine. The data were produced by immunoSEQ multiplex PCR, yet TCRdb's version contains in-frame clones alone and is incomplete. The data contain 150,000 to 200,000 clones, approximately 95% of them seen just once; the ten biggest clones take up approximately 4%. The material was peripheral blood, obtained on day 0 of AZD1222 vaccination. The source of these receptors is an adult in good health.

CDR3 sequence (DNA): TGCGCCAGCAGCCCGCGGGCCACCCCCTGGGGCTACACCTTC. This gives the protein CASSPRATPWGYTF. V usage is TRBV4-1 and J usage is TRBJ1-2; D not resolved. Germline V gene lookup returns CDR1 MGHRA and CDR2 YSYEKL. The germline V and J ends were trimmed by 4 bases and 8 bases, with 17 bases remaining between them. The CDR3 is 14 amino acids.

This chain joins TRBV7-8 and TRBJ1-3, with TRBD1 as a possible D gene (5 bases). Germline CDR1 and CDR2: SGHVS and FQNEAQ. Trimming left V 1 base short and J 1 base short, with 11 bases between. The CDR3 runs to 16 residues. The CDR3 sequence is CASSLEDIGSGNTIYF. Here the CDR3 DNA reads TGTGCCAGCAGCTTAGAGGACATCGGTTCTGGAAACACCATATATTTT.

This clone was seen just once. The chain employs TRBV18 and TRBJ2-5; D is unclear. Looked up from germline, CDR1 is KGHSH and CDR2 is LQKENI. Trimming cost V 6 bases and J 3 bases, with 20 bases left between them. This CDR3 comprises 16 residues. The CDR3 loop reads CASSSFGSSEKETQYF. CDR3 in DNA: TGTGCCAGCTCGTCGTTCGGGTCCTCAGAAAAAGAGACCCAGTACTTC.

The CDR3 is CASSLSGTKATFANTGELFF. As DNA, the CDR3 is TGTGCCAGCAGCCTCTCCGGGACGAAGGCTACGTTCGCGAACACCGGGGAGCTGTTTTTT. The V and J genes are TRBV21-1 and TRBJ2-2. TRBV21-1 is described as a pseudogene. The CDR3 extends over 20 amino acids.

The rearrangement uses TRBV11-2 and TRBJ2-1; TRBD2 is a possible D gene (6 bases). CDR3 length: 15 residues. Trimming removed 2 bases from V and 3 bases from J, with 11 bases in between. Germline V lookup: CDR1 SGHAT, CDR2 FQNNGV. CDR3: CASSLLSSVYNEQFF. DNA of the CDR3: TGTGCCAGCAGCTTACTGTCTAGCGTCTACAATGAGCAGTTCTTC.

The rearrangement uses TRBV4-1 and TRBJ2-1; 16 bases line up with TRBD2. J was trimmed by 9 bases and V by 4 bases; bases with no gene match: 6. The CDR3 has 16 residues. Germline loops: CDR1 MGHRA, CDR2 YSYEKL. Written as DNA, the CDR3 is TGCGCCAGCAGCCGGGGACTAGCGGGAGGGGTGGGTGAGCAGTTCTTC. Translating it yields CASSRGLAGGVGEQFF.

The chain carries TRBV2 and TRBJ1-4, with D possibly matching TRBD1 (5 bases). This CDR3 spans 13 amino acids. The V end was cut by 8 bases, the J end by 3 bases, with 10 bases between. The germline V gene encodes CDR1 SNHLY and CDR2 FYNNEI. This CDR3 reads CASRDSSNEKLFF. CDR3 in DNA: TGTGCCAGCCGCGACAGCTCTAATGAAAAACTGTTTTTT.

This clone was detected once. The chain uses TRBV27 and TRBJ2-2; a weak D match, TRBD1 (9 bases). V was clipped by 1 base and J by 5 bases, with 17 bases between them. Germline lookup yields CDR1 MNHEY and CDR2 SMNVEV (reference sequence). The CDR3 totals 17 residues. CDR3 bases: TGTGCCAGCAGTTTATATAGCGGGACAGGGAGGACCGGGGAGCTGTTTTTT. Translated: CASSLYSGTGRTGELFF.

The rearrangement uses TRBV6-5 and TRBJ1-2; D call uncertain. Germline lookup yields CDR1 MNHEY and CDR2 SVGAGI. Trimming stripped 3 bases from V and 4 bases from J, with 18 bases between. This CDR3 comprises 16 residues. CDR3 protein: CASSYEVKIPIYGYTF. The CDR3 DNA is TGTGCCAGCAGTTATGAGGTTAAAATTCCCATCTATGGCTACACCTTC.

CDR3 loop: CASRNPRGTPKGYTF. In nucleotides, the CDR3 is TGTGCCAGCAGAAACCCCAGGGGGACCCCAAAGGGCTACACCTTC. The J gene is TRBJ1-2, the V gene TRBV6-5, with TRBD1 matching over 7 bases. The germline V gene encodes CDR1 MNHEY and CDR2 SVGAGI. This CDR3 spans 15 amino acids. V shed 6 bases, J shed 8 bases, and the junction held 15 bases outside the gene matches.

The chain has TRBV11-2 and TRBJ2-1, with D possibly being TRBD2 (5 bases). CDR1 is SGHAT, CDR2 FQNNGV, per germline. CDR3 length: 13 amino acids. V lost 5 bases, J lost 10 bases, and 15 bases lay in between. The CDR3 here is CASSLDRPGEQFF. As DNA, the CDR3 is TGTGCCAGCAGCCTGGACCGACCGGGGGAGCAGTTCTTC.

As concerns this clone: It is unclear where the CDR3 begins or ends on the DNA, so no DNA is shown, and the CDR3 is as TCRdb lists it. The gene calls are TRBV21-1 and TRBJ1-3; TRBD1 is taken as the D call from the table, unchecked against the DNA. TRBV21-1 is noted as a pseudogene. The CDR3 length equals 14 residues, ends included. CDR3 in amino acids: CASSKWAAGNTIYF.

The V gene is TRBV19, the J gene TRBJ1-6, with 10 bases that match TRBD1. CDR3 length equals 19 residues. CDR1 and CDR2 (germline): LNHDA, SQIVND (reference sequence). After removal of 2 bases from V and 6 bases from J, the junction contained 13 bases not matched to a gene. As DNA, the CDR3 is TGTGCCAGTAGTATAACCAGAAGCCGGGACAGGGGTTTTAATTCACCCCTCCACTTT. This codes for CASSITRSRDRGFNSPLHF.

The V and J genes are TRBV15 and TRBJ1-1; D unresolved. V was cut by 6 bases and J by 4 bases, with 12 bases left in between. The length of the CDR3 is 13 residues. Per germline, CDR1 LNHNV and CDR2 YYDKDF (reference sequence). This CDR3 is CATRFGGFTEAFF. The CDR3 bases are TGTGCCACCAGGTTTGGAGGGTTCACTGAAGCTTTCTTT.

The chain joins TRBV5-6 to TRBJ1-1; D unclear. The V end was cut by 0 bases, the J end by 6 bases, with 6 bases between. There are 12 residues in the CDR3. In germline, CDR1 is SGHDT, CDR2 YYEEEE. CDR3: CASSLAWSEAFF. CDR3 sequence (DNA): TGTGCCAGCAGCTTGGCTTGGTCTGAAGCTTTCTTT. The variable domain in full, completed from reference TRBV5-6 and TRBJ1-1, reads DAGVTQSPTHLIKTRGQQVTLRCSPKSGHDTVSWYQQALGQGPQFIFQYYEEEERQRGNFPDRFSGHQFPNYSSELNVNALLLGDSALYLCASSLAWSEAFFGQGTRLTVV.

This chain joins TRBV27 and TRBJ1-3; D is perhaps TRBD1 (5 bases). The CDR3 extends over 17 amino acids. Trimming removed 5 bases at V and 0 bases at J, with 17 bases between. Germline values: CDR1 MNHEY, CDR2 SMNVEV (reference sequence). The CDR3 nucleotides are TGTGCCAGCAGTAGAACAGGATTGGGCTACTCTGGAAACACCATATATTTT. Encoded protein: CASSRTGLGYSGNTIYF.

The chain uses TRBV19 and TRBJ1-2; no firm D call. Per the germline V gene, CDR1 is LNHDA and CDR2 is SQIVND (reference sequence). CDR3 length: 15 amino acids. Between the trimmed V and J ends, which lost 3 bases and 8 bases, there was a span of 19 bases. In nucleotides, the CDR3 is TGTGCCAGTAGTATTGGGTATCAGGTATCTTCAGGCTACACCTTC. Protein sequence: CASSIGYQVSSGYTF.

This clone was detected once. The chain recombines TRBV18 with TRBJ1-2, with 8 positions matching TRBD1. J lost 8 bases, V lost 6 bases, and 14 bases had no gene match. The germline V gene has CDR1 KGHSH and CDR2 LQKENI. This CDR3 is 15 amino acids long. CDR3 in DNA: TGTGCCAGCTCTCAGACAGGGGACGGAGTATACGGCTACACCTTC. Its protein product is CASSQTGDGVYGYTF. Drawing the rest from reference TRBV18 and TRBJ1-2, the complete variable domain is NAGVMQNPRHLVRRRGQEARLRCSPMKGHSHVYWYRQLPEEGLKFMVYLQKENIIDESGMPKERFSAEFPKEGPSILRIQQVVRGDSAAYFCASSQTGDGVYGYTFGSGTRLTVV.

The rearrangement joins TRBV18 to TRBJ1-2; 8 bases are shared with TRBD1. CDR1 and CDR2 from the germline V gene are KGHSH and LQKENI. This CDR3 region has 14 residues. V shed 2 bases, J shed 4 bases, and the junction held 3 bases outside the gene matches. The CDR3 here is CASSPDQGAYGYTF. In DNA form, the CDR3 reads TGTGCCAGCTCACCAGATCAGGGGGCCTATGGCTACACCTTC.

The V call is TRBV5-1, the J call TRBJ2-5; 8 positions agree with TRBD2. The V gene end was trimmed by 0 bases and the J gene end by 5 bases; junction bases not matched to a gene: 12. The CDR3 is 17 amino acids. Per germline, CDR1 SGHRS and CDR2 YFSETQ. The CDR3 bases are TGCGCCAGCAGCTTGGTTTCTTCGGCGGGAGGAGGCGAGACCCAGTACTTC. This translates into CASSLVSSAGGGETQYF.